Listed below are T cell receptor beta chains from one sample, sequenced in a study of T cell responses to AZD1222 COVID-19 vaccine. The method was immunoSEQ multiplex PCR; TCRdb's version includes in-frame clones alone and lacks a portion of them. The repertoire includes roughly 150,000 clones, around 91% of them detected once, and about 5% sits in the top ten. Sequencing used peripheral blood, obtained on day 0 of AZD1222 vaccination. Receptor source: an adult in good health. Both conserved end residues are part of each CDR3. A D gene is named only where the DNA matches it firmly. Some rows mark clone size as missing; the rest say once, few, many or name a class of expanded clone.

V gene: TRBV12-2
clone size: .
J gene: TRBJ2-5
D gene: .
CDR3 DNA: TGTGCAAGTGGAAGGGGGCGCCGAGTTACGCGGGAAGAGACCCAGTACTTC
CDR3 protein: CASGRGRRVTREETQYF

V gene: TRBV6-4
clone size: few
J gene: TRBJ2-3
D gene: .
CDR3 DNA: TGTGCCAGCAGTGAGAGCCCAACAGATACGCAGTATTTT
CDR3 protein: CASSESPTDTQYF

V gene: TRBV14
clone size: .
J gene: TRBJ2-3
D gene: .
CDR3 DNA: TGTGCCAGCAGCCCGGACAGTGGTGGGACAGATACGCAGTATTTT
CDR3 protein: CASSPDSGGTDTQYF

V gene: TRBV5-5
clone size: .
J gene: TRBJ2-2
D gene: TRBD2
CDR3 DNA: TGTGCCAGCAGCCTCCGGACTAGTAGCACCGGGGAGCTGTTTTTT
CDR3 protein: CASSLRTSSTGELFF

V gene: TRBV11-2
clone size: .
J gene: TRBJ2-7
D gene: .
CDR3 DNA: TGTGCCAGCAGCTTAAAAGCGAGCTCCTACGAGCAGTACTTC
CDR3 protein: CASSLKASSYEQYF

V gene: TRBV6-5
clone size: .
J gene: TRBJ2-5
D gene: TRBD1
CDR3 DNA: TGTGCCAGCTCCCGAGGGGGCCGTCAAGAGACCCAGTACTTC
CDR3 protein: CASSRGGRQETQYF

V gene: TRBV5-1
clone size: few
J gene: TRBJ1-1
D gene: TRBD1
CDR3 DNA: TGCGCCAGCAGCCGACAGGGAATGAACACTGAAGCTTTCTTT
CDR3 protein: CASSRQGMNTEAFF

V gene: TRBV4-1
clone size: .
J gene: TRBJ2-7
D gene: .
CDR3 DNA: TGCGCCAGCAGCCAAGGAGTCTCCTACGAGCAGTACTTC
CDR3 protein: CASSQGVSYEQYF

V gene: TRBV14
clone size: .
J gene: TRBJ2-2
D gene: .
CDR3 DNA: TGTGCCAGCAGCCAGGCCCTGGGTGTTACCGGGGAGCTGTTTTTT
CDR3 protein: CASSQALGVTGELFF

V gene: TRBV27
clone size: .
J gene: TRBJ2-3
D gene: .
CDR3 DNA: TGTGCCAGCAGCAGGGGGGTAGATACGCAGTATTTT
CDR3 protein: CASSRGVDTQYF

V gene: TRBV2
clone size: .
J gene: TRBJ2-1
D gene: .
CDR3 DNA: TGTGCCCGGAGGGAAGCTAGCTTCTCCTACAATGAGCAGTTCTTC
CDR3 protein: CARREASFSYNEQFF

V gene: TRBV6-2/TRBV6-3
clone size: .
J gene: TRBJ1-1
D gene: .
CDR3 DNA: TGTGCCAGCAGCCCCCCCTTACCGCTTAACACTGAAGCTTTCTTT
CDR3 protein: CASSPPLPLNTEAFF

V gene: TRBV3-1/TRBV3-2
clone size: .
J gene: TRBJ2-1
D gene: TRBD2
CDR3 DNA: TGTGCCAGCAGCTTCTCGACGACTCGCGGGAGGCAGTTCTTC
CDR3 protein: CASSFSTTRGRQFF

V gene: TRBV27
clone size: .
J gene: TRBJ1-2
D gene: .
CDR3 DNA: TGTGCCAGCAGACCCCGGGCCCCCTATGGCTACACCTTC
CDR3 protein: CASRPRAPYGYTF

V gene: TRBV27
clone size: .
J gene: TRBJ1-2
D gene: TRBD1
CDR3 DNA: TGTGCCAGCAGTTTTAAAGGGGGCGTACGGTTAGGCTATGGCTACACCTTC
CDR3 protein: CASSFKGGVRLGYGYTF

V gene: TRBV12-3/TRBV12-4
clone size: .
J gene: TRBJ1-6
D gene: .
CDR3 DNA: TGTGCCAGCAGTTTAAAGGGGGCACCCCTCCACTTT
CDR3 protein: CASSLKGAPLHF

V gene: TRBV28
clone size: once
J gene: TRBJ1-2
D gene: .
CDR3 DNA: TGTGCCAGCAGTGGGATTACAGGGCGTAACTATGGCTACACCTTC
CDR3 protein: CASSGITGRNYGYTF

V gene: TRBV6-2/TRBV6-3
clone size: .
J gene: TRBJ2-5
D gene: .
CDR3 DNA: TGTGCCAGCAGTTACTCGATAACAGGATTACAAGAGACCCAGTACTTC
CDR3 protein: CASSYSITGLQETQYF

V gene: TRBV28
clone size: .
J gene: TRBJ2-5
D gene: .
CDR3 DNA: TGTGCCAGCAGTTTATCAATAGGGGAGACCCAGTACTTC
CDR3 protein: CASSLSIGETQYF

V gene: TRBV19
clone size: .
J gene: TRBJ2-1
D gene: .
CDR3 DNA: TGTGCCAGTAGTATTCGGACGGGATCCTACAATGAGCAGTTCTTC
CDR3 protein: CASSIRTGSYNEQFF